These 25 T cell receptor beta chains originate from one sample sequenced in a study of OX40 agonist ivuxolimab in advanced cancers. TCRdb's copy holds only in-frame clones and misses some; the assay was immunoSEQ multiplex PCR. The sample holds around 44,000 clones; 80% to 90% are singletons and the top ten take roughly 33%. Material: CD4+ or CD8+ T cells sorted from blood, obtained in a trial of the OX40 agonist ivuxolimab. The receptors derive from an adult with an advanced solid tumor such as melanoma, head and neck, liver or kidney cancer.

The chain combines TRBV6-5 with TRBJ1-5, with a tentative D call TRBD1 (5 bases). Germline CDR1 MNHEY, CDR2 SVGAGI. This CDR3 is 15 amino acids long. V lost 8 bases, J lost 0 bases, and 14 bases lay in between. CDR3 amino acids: CASRRGETSNQPQHF. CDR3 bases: TGTGCCAGCCGTAGGGGAGAAACTAGCAATCAGCCCCAGCATTTT.

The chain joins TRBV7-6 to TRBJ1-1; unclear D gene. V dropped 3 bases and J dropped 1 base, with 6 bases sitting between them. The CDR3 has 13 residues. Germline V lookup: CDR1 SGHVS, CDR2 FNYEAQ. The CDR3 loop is CASSFSRNTEAFF. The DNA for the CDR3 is TGTGCCAGCAGCTTCAGCAGGAACACTGAAGCTTTCTTT.

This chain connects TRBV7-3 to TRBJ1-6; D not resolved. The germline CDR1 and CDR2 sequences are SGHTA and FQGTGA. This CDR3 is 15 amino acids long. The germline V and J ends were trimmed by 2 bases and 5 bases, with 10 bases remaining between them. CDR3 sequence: CASSLQGGDNSPLHF. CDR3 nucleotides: TGTGCCAGCAGCTTACAAGGAGGAGATAATTCACCCCTCCACTTT. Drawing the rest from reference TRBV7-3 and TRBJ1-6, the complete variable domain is GAGVSQTPSNKVTEKGKYVELRCDPISGHTALYWYRQSLGQGPEFLIYFQGTGAADDSGLPNDRFFAVRPEGSVSTLKIQRTERGDSAVYLCASSLQGGDNSPLHFGNGTRLTVT.

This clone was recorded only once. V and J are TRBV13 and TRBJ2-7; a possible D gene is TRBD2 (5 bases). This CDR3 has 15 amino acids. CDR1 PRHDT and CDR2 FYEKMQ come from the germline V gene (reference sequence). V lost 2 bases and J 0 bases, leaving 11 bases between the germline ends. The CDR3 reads CASSLSRGNSYEQYF. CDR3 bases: TGTGCCAGCAGCTTAAGCCGGGGTAACTCCTACGAGCAGTACTTC.

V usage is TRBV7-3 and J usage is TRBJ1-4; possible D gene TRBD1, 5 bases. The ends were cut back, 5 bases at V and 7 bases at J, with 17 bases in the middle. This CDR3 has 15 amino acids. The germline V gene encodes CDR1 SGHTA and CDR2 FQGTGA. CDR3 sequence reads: CASSASGTPGEKLFF. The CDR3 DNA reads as TGTGCCAGCAGCGCATCCGGGACGCCTGGTGAAAAACTGTTTTTT.

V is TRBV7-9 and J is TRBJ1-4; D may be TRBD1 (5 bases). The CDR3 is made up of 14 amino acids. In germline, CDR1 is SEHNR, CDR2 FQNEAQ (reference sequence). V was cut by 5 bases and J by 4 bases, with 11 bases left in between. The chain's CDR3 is CASSRETVNEKLFF. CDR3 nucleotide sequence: TGTGCCAGCAGCAGGGAGACAGTTAATGAAAAACTGTTTTTT.

As DNA, the CDR3 is TGTGCCAGCAGCTTAACATTTAGACAGGGTGGTGGTGGCTACACCTTC. It specifies CASSLTFRQGGGGYTF. The rearrangement uses TRBV7-9 and TRBJ1-2, with 7 nucleotides matching TRBD1. This CDR3 spans 16 amino acids. The ends lost 2 bases at V and 7 bases at J; junction bases unmatched: 13. In germline, CDR1 is SEHNR, CDR2 FQNEAQ (reference sequence).

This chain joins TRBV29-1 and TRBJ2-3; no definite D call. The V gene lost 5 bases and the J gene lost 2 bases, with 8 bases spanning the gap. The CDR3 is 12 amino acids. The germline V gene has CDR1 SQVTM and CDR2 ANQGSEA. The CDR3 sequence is CSVYDYTDTQYF. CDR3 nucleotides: TGCAGCGTTTACGATTACACAGATACGCAGTATTTT.

As DNA, the CDR3 is TGTGCCAGTAGGGGTTACAATGAGCAGTTCTTC. Protein sequence: CASRGYNEQFF. V gene TRBV19 combines with J gene TRBJ2-1, with unresolved D. V shed 6 bases and J shed 4 bases, with 4 bases lying between them. This CDR3 contains 11 residues. In germline, CDR1 is LNHDA, CDR2 SQIVND (reference sequence).

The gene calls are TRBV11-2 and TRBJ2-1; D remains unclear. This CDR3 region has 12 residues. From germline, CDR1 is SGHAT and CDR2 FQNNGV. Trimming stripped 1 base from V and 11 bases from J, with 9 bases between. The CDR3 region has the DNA TGTGCCAGCAGCTTAGGGAACGACAAGCAGTTCTTC. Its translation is CASSLGNDKQFF.

Here the CDR3 DNA reads TGTGCCAGCCGGACGGAGGGGGGGTACGAGCAGTACTTC. This codes for CASRTEGGYEQYF. V and J are TRBV2 and TRBJ2-7; a possible D gene is TRBD2 (7 bases). V lost 8 bases and J lost 4, with 15 bases in between. Germline V gives CDR1 SNHLY, CDR2 FYNNEI. This CDR3 is built from 13 residues.

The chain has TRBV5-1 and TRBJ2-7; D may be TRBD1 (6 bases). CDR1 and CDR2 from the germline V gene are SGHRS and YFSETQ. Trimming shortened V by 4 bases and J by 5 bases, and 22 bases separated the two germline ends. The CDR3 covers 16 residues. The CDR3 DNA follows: TGCGCCAGCAGCCCGGGGTGGGCTTCCAGGGGCCACGAGCAGTACTTC. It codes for CASSPGWASRGHEQYF.

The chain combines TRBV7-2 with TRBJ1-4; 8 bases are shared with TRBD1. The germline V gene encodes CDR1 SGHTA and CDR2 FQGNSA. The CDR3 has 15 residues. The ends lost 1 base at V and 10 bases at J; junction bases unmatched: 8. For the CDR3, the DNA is TGTGCCAGCAGCTTAGAAGCGACAGGGGTGGCAAAACTGTTTTTT. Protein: CASSLEATGVAKLFF.

CDR3 sequence reads: CASSSPGGTDTQYF. The CDR3, as DNA: TGTGCCAGCAGTTCCCCAGGAGGCACAGATACGCAGTATTTT. The chain uses TRBV6-6 and TRBJ2-3; D is ambiguous. The CDR3 runs to 14 residues. V was shortened by 4 bases and J by 1 base, with 9 bases between the two germline ends. In germline, CDR1 is MNHNY, CDR2 SVGAGI (reference sequence).

The chain's CDR3 is CSAEKQDTQYF. The CDR3 bases are TGCAGTGCTGAAAAACAGGATACGCAGTATTTT. The chain combines TRBV20-1 with TRBJ2-3; D call uncertain. Trimming removed 5 bases at V and 6 bases at J, with 9 bases between. The germline V gene has CDR1 DFQATT and CDR2 SNEGSKA (reference sequence). This CDR3 has 11 residues.

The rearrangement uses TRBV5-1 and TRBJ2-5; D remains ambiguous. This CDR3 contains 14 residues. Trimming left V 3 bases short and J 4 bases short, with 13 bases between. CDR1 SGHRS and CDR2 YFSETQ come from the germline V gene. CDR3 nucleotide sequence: TGCGCCAGCAGCTCTACCGGATGGGGAGAGACCCAGTACTTC. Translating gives CASSSTGWGETQYF.

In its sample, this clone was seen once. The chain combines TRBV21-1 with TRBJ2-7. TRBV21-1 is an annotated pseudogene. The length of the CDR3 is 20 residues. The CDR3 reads CASSPRNPGGGATNHYEQYF. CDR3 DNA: TGTGCCAGCAGCCCACGAAACCCCGGAGGTGGGGCCACTAATCACTACGAGCAGTACTTC.

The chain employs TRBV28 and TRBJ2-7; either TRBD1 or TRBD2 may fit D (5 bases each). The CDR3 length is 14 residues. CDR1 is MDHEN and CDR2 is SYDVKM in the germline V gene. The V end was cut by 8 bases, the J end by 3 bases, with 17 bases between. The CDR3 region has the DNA TGTGCCAGCGGGGGTGCAGGAGGACACTACGAGCAGTACTTC. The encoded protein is CASGGAGGHYEQYF. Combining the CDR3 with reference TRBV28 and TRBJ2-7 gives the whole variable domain DVKVTQSSRYLVKRTGEKVFLECVQDMDHENMFWYRQDPGLGLRLIYFSYDVKMKEKGDIPEGYSVSREKKERFSLILESASTNQTSMYLCASGGAGGHYEQYFGPGTRLTVT.

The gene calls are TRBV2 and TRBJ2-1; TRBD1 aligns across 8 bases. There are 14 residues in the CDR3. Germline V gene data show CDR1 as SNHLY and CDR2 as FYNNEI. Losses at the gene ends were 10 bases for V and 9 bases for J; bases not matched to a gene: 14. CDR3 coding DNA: TGTGCCACCAAGGGGGAGACAGGGGTCCCTGAGCAGTTCTTC. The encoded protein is CATKGETGVPEQFF. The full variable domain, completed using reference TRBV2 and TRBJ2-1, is EPEVTQTPSHQVTQMGQEVILRCVPISNHLYFYWYRQILGQKVEFLVSFYNNEISEKSEIFDDQFSVERPDGSNFTLKIRSTKLEDSAMYFCATKGETGVPEQFFGPGTRLTVL.

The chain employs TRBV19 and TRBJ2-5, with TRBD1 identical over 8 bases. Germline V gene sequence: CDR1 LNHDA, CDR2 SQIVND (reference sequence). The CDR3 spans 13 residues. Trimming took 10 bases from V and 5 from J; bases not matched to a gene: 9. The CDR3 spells CATNRGLDETQYF. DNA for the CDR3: TGTGCCACAAACAGGGGGTTGGACGAGACCCAGTACTTC.

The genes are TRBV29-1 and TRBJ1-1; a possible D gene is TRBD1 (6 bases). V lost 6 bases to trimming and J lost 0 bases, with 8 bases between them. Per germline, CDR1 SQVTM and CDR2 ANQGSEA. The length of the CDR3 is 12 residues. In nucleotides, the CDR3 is TGCAGCGTCGGACAGATGAACACTGAAGCTTTCTTT. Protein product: CSVGQMNTEAFF.

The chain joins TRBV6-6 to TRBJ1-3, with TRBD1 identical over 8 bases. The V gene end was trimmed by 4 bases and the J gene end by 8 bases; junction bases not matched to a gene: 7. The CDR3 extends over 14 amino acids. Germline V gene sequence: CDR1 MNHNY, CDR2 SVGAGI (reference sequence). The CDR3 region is CASSSGQGLYTIYF. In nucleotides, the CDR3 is TGTGCCAGCAGTTCAGGACAGGGTTTATACACCATATATTTT.

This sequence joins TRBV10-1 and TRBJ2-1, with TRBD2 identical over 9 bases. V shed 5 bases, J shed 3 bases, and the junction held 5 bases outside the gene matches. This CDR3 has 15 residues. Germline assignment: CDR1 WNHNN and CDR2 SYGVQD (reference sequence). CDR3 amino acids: CASSSLAGNYNEQFF. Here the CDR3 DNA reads TGCGCCAGCAGTTCACTAGCGGGCAACTACAATGAGCAGTTCTTC.

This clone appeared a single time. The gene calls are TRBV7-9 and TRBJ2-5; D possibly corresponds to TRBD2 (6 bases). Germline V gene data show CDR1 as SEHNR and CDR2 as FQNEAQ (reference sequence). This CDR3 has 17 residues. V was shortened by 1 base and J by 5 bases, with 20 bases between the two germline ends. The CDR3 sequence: CASSLETPLAGWETQYF. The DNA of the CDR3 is TGTGCCAGCAGCTTAGAAACCCCACTAGCTGGGTGGGAGACCCAGTACTTC.

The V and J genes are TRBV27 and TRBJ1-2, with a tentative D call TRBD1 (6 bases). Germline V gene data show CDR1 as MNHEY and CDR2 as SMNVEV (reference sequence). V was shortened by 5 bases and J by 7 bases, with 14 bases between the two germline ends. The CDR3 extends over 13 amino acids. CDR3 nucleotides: TGTGCCAGCAGTACCACAGGGATGGGTGGCTACACCTTC. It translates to CASSTTGMGGYTF.